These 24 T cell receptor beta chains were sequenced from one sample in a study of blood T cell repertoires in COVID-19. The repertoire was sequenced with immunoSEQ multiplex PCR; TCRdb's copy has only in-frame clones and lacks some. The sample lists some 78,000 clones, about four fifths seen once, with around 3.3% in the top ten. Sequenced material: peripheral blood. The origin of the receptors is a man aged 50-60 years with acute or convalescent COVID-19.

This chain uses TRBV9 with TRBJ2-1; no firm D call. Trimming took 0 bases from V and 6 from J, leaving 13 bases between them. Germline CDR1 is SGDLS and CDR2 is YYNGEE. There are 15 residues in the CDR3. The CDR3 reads CASSVDSQMFNEQFF. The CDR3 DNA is TGTGCCAGCAGCGTAGACAGCCAAATGTTCAATGAGCAGTTCTTC.

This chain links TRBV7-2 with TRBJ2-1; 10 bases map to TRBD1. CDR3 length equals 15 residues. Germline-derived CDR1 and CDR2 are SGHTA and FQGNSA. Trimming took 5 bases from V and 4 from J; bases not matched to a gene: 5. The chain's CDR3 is CASSLDRGPYNEQFF. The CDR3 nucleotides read TGTGCCAGCAGCCTCGACAGGGGGCCTTACAATGAGCAGTTCTTC.

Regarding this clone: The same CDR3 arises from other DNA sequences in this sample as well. Written as DNA, the CDR3 is TGTGCCAGCAGTTACGGCAGGGGTTCCTACAATGAGCAGTTCTTC. The encoded protein is CASSYGRGSYNEQFF. The J gene is TRBJ2-1, the V gene TRBV6-5; maybe TRBD1 (6 bases). Trimming took 2 bases from V and 1 from J, leaving 9 bases between them. The CDR3 is 15 residues long. Germline assignment: CDR1 MNHEY and CDR2 SVGAGI.

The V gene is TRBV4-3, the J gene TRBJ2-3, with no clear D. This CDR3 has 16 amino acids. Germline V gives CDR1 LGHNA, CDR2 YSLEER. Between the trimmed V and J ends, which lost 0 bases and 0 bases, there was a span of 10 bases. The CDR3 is CASSQDFPPSTDTQYF. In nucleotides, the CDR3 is TGCGCCAGCAGCCAAGATTTTCCTCCTAGCACAGATACGCAGTATTTT.

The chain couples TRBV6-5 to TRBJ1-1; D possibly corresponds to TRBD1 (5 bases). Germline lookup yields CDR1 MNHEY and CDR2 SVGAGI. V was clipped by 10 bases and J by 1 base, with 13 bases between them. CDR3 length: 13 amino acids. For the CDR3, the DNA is TGTGCCACCGCTAACAGGCAGAACACTGAAGCTTTCTTT. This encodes CATANRQNTEAFF.

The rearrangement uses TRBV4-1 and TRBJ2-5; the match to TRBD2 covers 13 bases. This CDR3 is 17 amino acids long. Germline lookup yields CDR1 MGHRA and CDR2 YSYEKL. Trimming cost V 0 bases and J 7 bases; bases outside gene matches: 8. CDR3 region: CASSQETGLAGDGTQYF. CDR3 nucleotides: TGCGCCAGCAGCCAAGAAACAGGACTAGCGGGGGACGGGACCCAGTACTTC.

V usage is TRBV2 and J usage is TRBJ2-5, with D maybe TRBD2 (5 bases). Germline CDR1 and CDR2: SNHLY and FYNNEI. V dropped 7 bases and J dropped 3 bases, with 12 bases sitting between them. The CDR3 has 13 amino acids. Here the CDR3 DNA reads TGTGCCAGCAACAGCGGCATCGAAGAGACCCAGTACTTC. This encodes CASNSGIEETQYF.

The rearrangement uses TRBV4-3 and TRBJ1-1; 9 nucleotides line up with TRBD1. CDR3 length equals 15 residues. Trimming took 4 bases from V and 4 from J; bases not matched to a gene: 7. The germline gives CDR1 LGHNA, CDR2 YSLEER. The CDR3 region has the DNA TGCGCCAGCAGCCGCGGGACAGGGTTGGGCACTGAAGCTTTCTTT. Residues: CASSRGTGLGTEAFF.

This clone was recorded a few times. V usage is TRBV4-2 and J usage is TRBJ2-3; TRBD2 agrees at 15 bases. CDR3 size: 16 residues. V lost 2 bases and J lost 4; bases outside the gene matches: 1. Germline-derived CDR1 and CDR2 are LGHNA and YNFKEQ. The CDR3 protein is CASSQRTSGGADTQYF. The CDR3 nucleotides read TGTGCCAGCAGCCAACGGACTAGCGGGGGGGCAGATACGCAGTATTTT.

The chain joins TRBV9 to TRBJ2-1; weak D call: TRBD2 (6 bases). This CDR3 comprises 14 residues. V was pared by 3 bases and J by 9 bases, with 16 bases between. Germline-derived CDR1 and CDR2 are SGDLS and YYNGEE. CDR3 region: CASSGGAREGEQFF. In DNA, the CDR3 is TGTGCCAGCAGCGGGGGAGCGCGGGAAGGTGAGCAGTTCTTC.

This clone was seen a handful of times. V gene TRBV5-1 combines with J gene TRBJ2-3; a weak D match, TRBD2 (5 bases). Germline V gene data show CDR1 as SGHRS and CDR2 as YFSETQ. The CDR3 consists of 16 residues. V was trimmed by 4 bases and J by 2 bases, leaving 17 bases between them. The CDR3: CASSLKTGVATDTQYF. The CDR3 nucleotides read TGCGCCAGCAGCCTAAAGACCGGGGTGGCCACAGATACGCAGTATTTT. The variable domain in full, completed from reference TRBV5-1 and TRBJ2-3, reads KAGVTQTPRYLIKTRGQQVTLSCSPISGHRSVSWYQQTPGQGLQFLFEYFSETQRNKGNFPGRFSGRQFSNSRSEMNVSTLELGDSALYLCASSLKTGVATDTQYFGPGTRLTVL.

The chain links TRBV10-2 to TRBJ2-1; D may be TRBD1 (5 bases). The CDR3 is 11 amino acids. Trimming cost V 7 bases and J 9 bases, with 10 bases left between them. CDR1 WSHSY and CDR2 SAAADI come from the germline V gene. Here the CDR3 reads CASTGSSEQFF. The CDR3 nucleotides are TGCGCCAGCACAGGGTCTAGTGAGCAGTTCTTC.

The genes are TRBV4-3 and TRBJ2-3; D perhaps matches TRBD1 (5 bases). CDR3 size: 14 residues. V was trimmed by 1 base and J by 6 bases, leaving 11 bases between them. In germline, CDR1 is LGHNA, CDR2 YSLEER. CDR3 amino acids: CASSQGTPGDTQYF. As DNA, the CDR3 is TGCGCCAGCAGCCAAGGGACCCCAGGGGATACGCAGTATTTT.

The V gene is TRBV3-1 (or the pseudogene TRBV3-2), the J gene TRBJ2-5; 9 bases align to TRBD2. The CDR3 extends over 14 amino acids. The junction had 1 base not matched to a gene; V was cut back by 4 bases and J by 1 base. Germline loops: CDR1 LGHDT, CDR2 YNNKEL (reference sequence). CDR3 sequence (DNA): TGTGCCAGCAGCCGGCGGGGGGGCCAAGAGACCCAGTACTTC. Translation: CASSRRGGQETQYF.

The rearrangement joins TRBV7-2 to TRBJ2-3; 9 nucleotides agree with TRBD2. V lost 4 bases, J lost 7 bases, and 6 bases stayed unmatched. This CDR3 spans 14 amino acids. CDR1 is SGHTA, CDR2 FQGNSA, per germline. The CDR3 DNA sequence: TGTGCCAGCAGCTCCACTAGCGGGCGCAATACGCAGTATTTT. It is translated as CASSSTSGRNTQYF.

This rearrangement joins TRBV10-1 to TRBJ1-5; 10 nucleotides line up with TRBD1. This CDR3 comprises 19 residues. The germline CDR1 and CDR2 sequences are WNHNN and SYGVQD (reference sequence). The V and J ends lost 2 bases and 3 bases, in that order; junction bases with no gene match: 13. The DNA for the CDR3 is TGCGCCAGCAGTGAGGACAGGTGTAAGGACAGGGGGTTCAATCAGCCCCAGCATTTT. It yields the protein CASSEDRCKDRGFNQPQHF.

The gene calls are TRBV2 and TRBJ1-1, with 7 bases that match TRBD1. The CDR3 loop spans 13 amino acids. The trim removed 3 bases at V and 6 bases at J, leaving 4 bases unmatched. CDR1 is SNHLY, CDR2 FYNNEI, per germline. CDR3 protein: CASSDTGVAEAFF. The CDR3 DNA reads TGTGCCAGCAGTGATACAGGGGTCGCTGAAGCTTTCTTT.

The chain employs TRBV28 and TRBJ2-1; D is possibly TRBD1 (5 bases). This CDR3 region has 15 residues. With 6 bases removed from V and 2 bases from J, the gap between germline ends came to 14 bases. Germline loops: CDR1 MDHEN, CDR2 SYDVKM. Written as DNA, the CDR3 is TGTGCCAGCAGAAAGAAACAGGTAACCTACAATGAGCAGTTCTTC. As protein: CASRKKQVTYNEQFF.

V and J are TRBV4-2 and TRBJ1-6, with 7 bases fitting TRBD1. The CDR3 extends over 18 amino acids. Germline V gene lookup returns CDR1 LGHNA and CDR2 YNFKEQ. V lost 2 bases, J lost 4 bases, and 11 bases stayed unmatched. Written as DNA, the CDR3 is TGTGCCAGCAGCCAATCTGGACAGGAGGGGAATTATAATTCACCCCTCCACTTT. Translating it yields CASSQSGQEGNYNSPLHF.

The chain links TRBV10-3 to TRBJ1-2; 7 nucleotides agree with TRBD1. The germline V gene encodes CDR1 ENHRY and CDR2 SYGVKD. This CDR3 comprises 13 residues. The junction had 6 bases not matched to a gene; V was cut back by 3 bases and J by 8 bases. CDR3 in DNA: TGTGCCATCAGTGACCGGGACAGTCTAGGCTACACCTTC. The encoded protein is CAISDRDSLGYTF.

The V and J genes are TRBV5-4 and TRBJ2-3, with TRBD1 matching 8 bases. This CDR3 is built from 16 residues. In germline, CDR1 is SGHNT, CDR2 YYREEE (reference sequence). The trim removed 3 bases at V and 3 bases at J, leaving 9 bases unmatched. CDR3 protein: CASSSRVGQGTDTQYF. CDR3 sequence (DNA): TGTGCCAGCAGCTCCCGGGTCGGACAGGGAACAGATACGCAGTATTTT.

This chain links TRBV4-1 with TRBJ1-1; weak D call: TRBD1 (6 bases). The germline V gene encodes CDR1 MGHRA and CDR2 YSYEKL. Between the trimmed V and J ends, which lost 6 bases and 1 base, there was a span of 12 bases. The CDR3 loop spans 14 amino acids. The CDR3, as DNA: TGCGCCAGCAGTTGGGCGACAGGGAACACTGAAGCTTTCTTT. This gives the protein CASSWATGNTEAFF.

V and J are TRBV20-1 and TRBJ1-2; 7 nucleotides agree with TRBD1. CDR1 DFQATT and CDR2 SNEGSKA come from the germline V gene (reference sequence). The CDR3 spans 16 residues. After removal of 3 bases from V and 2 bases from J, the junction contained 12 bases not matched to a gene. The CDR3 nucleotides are TGCAGTGCTAGTCACACTCAGGGGGTCGGCAACTATGGCTACACCTTC. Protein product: CSASHTQGVGNYGYTF.

In nucleotides, the CDR3 is TGTGCCAGCAGCACCGGGACAGCAAATAATGGCTACACCTTC. Translated, it gives CASSTGTANNGYTF. This sequence joins TRBV6-5 and TRBJ1-2, with 7 positions matching TRBD1. The J segment lost 6 bases and the V segment lost 6 bases, leaving 10 bases of the junction unmatched. The CDR3 has 14 residues. The germline CDR1 and CDR2 sequences are MNHEY and SVGAGI.